What follows describes a single T cell receptor beta chain. Its target is not known. This record belongs to a study of graft-versus-host responses after intestinal transplantation. CDR1 and CDR2 (germline): ENHRY, SYGVKD. The CDR3 extends over 13 amino acids. Only in-frame clones appear in the TCRdb table, and some are missing; sequencing was by immunoSEQ multiplex PCR. The sample yields 110,000 to 150,000 clones, 92% seen once. The chain has TRBV10-3 and TRBJ2-5; 9 positions agree with TRBD2. TRBJ2-7 matches the DNA end more closely, so the J call is doubtful. The sequenced sample was unstimulated CD4+ T cells sorted from spleen or lymph node cells, obtained before intestinal transplant. This clonotype was sampled from a human donor who received an intestinal transplant. CDR3 sequence reads: CAISGLADYEQYF. The CDR3 DNA reads as TGTGCCATCAGTGGACTAGCGGACTACGAGCAGTACTTC.